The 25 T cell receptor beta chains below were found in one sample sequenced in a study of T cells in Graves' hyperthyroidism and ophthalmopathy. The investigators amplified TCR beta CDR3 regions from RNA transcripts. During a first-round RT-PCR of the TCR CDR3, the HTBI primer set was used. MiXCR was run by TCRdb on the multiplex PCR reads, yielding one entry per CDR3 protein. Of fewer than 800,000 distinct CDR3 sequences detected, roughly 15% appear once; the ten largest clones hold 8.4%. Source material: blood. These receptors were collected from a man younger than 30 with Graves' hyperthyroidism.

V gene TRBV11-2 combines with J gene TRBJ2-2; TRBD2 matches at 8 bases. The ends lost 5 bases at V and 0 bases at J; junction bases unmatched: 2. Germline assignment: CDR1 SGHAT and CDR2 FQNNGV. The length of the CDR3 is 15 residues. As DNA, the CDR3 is TGTGCCAGCAGCCGCGGGAGGACGAACACCGGGGAGCTGTTTTTT. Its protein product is CASSRGRTNTGELFF.

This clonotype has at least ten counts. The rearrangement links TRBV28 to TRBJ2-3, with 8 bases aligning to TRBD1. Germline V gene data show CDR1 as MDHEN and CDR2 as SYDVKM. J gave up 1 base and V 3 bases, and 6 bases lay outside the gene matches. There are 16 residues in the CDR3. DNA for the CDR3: TGTGCCAGCAGTTTGTCGGACAGGGACGGCACAGATACGCAGTATTTT. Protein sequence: CASSLSDRDGTDTQYF.

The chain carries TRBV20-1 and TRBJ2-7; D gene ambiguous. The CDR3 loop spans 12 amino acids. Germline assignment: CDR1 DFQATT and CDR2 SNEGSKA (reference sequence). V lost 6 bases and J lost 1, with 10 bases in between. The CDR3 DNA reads TGCAGTGCAAAGACGGGTTCCTACGAGCAGTACTTC. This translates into CSAKTGSYEQYF.

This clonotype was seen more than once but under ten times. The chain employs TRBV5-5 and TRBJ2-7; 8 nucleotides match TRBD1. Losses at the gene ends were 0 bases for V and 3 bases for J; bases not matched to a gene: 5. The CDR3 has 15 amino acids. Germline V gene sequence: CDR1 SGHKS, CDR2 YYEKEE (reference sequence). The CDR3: CASSLDDRGFYEQYF. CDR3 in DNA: TGTGCCAGCAGCTTGGACGACAGGGGATTCTACGAGCAGTACTTC.

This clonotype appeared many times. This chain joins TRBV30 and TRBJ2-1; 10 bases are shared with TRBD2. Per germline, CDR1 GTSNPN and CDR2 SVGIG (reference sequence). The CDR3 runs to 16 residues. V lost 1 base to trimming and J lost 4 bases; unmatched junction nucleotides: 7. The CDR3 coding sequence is TGTGCCTGGAGTGCCCGACTAGCGGGCTTTTACAATGAGCAGTTCTTC. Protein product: CAWSARLAGFYNEQFF.

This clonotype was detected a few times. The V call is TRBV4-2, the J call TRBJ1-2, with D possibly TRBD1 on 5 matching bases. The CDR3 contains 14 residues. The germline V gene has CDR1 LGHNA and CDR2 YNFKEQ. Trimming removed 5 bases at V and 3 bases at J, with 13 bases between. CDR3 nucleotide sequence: TGTGCCAGCAGCAACGGAGGGGCAGACTATGGCTACACCTTC. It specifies CASSNGGADYGYTF.

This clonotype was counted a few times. The CDR3 loop is CSAYRPGRENQPQHF. The CDR3, as DNA: TGCAGTGCTTACAGGCCAGGACGGGAGAATCAGCCCCAGCATTTT. The chain has TRBV20-1 and TRBJ1-5, with D possibly matching TRBD1 (5 bases). The CDR3 consists of 15 residues. CDR1 and CDR2 from the germline V gene are DFQATT and SNEGSKA (reference sequence). V was pared by 5 bases and J by 4 bases, with 18 bases between.

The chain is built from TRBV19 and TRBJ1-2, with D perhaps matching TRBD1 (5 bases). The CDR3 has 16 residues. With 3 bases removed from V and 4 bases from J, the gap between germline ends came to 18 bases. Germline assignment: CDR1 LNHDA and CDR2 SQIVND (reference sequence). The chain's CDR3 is CASSIEWRGGSYGYTF. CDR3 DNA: TGTGCCAGTAGTATCGAATGGAGGGGAGGTAGCTATGGCTACACCTTC.

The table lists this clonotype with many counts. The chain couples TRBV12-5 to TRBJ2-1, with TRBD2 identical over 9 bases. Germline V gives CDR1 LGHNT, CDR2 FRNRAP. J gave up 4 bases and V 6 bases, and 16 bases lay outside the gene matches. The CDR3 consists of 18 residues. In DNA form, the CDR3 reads TGTGCTAGTGGGGGTAGTATCATGAGACTAGCGGCTTACAATGAGCAGTTCTTC. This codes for CASGGSIMRLAAYNEQFF. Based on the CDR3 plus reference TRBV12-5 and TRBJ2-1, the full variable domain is DARVTQTPRHKVTEMGQEVTMRCQPILGHNTVFWYRQTMMQGLELLAYFRNRAPLDDSGMPKDRFSAEMPDATLATLKIQPSEPRDSAVYFCASGGSIMRLAAYNEQFFGPGTRLTVL.

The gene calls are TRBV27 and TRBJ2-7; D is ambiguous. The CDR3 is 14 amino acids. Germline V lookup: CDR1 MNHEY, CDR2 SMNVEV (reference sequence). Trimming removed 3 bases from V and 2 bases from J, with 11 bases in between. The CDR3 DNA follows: TGTGCCAGCAGTTTCATGGCAGGAGCCTACGAGCAGTACTTC. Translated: CASSFMAGAYEQYF.

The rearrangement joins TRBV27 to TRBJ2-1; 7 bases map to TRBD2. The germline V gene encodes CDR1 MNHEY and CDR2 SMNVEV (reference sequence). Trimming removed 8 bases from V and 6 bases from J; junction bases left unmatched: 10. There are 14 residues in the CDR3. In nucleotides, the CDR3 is TGTGCCAGCGCCTCCCCACGGGGGGTCAATGAGCAGTTCTTC. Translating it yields CASASPRGVNEQFF.

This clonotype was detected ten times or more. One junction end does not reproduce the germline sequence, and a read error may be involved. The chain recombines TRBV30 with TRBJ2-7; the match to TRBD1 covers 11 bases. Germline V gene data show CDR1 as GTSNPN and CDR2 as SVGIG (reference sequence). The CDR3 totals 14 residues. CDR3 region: CACSRTGGSNEQYF. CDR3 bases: TGTGCCTGCTCTCGGACAGGGGGCTCCAACGAGCAGTACTTC. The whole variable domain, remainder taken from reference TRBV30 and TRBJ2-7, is SQTIHQWPATLVQPVGSPLSLECTVEGTSNPNLYWYRQAAGRGLQLLFYSVGIGQISSEVPQNLSASRPQDRQFILSSKKLLLSDSGFYLCACSRTGGSNEQYFGPGTRLTVT.

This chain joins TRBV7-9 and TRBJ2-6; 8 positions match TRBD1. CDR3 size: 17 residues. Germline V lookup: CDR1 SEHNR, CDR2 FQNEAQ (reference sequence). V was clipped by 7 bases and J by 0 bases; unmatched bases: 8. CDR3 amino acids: CASTSQDRGSGANVLTF. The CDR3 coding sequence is TGTGCCAGCACATCTCAAGACAGGGGCTCTGGGGCCAACGTCCTGACTTTC.

CDR3 loop: CASSPFGGETQYF. The CDR3 coding sequence is TGTGCCAGCAGCCCGTTCGGGGGGGAGACCCAGTACTTC. The J gene is TRBJ2-5, the V gene TRBV6-4; 7 bases map to TRBD2. V gave up 6 bases and J gave up 5 bases; unmatched junction bases: 6. The CDR3 is 13 amino acids. CDR1 and CDR2 from the germline V gene are MRHNA and SNTAGT.

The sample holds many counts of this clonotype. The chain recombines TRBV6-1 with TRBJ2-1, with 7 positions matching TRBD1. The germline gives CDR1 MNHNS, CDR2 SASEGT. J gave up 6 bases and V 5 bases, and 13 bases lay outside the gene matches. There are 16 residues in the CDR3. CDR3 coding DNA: TGTGCCAGCAGTACCGACAGGGTATGGGTGGGCAATGAGCAGTTCTTC. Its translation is CASSTDRVWVGNEQFF.

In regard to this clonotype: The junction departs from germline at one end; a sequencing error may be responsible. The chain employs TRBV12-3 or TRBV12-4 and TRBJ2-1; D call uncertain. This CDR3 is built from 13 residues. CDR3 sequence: CASSFGSYNKQFF. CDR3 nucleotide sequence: TGTGCCAGCAGTTTCGGCAGTTACAATAAGCAGTTCTTC.

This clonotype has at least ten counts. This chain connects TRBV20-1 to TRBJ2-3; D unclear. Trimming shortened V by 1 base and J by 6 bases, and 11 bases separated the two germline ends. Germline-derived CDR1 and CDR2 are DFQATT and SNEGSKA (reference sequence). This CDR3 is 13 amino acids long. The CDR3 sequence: CSARVGAGDTQYF. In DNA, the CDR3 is TGCAGTGCTAGAGTAGGAGCCGGGGATACGCAGTATTTT.

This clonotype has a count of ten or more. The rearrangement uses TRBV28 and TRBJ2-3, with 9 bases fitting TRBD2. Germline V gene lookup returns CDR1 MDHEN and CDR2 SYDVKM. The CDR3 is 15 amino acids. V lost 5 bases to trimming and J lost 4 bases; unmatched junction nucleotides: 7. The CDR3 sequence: CASSPEAGGSDTQYF. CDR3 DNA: TGTGCCAGCAGTCCTGAGGCGGGAGGGTCAGATACGCAGTATTTT.

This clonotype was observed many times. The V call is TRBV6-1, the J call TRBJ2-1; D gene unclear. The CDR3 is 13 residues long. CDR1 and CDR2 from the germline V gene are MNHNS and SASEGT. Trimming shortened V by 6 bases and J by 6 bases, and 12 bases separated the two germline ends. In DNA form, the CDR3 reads TGTGCCAGCAGCCGTCGAGAGACCAATGAGCAGTTCTTC. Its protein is CASSRRETNEQFF.

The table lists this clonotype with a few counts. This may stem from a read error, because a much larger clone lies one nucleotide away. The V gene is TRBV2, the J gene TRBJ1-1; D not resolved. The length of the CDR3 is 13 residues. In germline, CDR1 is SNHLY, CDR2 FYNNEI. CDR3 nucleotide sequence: TGTGCCAGCAGGTATCAGGAGAACACTAAAGCTTTCTTT. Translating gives CASRYQENTKAFF.

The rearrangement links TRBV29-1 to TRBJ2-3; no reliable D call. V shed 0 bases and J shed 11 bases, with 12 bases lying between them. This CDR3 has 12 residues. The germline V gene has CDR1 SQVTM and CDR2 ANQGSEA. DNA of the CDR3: TGCAGCGTTGAAGATCCGGCCCGCCAGCAGTATTTT. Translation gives CSVEDPARQQYF.

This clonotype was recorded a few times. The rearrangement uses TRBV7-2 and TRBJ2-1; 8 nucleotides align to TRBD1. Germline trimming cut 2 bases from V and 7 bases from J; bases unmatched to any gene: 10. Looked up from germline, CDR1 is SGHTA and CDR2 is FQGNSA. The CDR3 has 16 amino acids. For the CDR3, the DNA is TGTGCCAGCAGCTTAAATGACGTGACAGGGGATAATGAGCAGTTCTTC. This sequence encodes CASSLNDVTGDNEQFF. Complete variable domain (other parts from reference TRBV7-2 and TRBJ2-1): GAGVSQSPSNKVTEKGKDVELRCDPISGHTALYWYRQSLGQGLEFLIYFQGNSAPDKSGLPSDRFSAERTGGSVSTLTIQRTQQEDSAVYLCASSLNDVTGDNEQFFGPGTRLTVL.

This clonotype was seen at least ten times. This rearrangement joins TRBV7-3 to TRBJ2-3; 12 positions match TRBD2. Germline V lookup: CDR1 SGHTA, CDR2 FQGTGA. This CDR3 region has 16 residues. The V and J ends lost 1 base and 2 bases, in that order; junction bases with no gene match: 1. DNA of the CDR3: TGTGCCAGCAGCTTAAGGACTAGCGGGAACACAGATACGCAGTATTTT. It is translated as CASSLRTSGNTDTQYF.

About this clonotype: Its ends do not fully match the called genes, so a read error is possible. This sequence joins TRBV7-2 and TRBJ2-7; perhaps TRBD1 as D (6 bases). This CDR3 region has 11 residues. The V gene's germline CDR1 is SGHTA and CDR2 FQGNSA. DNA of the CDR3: TGTGCCGGCAGCTTAGGGGGCGAGCAGTACTTC. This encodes CAGSLGGEQYF.

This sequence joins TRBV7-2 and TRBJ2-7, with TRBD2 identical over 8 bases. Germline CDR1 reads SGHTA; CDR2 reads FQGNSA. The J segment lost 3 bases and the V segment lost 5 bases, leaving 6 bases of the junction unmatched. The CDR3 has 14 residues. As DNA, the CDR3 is TGTGCCAGCAGCGCCGGGACTAGACTCTACGAGCAGTACTTC. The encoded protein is CASSAGTRLYEQYF. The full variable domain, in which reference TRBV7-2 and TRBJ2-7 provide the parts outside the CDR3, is GAGVSQSPSNKVTEKGKDVELRCDPISGHTALYWYRQSLGQGLEFLIYFQGNSAPDKSGLPSDRFSAERTGGSVSTLTIQRTQQEDSAVYLCASSAGTRLYEQYFGPGTRLTVT.